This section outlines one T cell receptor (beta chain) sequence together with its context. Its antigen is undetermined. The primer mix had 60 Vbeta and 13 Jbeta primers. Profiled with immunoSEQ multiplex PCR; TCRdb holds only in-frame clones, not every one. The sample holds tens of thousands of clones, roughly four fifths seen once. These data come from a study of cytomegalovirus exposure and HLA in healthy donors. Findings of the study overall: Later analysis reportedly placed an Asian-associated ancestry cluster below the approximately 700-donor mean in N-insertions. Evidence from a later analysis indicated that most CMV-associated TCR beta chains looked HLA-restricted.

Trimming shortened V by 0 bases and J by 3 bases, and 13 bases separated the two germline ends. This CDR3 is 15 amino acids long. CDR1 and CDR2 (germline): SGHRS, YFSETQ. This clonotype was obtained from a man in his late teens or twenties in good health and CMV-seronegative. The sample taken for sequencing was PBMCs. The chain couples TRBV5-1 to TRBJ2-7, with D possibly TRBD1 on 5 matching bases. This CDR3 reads CASSLDQGAIYEQYF. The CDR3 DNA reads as TGCGCCAGCAGCTTGGACCAGGGCGCGATCTACGAGCAGTACTTC.